This T cell receptor beta chain was captured in a study of T cell responses to AZD1222 COVID-19 vaccine. The table came from immunoSEQ multiplex PCR; TCRdb's copy has only in-frame clones and leaves some out. The repertoire includes approximately 170,000 clones, 85% to 90% of them detected once, and about 6.9% sits in the top ten. Of note for this clone: Its specificity is unknown.

CDR1 and CDR2 from the germline V gene are SGDLS and YYNGEE. The CDR3 is 16 residues long. The V end was cut by 0 bases, the J end by 0 bases, with 10 bases between. Notes on the study in general: Spike was spanned by vaccine-associated CD4 TCRs, which were dominant at 160-218 and 743-854. Spike-specific TCR breadth and depth both grew after two AZD1222 doses.

This specimen consisted of peripheral blood, obtained on day 0 of AZD1222 vaccination. The chain has TRBV9 and TRBJ2-1; TRBD2 might be the D (6 bases). This clonotype originated in an adult in good health. The CDR3 coding sequence is TGTGCCAGCAGCGTAGATGGGAGGTTCTCCTACAATGAGCAGTTCTTC. Translated: CASSVDGRFSYNEQFF.